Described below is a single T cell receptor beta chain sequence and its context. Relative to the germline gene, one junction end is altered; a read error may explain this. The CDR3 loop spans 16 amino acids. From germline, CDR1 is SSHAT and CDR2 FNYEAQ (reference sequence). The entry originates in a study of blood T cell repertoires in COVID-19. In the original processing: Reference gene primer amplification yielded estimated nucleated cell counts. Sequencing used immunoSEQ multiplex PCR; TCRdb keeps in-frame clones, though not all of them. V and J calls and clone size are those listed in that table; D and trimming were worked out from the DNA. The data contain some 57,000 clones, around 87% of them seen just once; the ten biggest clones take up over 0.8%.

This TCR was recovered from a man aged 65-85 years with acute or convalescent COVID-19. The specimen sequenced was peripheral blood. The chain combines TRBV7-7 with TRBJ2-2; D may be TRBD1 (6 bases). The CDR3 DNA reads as TGTGCTAGCAGCTCTACAGGGCCCAAGAACACCGGGGAGCTGTTTTTT. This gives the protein CASSSTGPKNTGELFF.